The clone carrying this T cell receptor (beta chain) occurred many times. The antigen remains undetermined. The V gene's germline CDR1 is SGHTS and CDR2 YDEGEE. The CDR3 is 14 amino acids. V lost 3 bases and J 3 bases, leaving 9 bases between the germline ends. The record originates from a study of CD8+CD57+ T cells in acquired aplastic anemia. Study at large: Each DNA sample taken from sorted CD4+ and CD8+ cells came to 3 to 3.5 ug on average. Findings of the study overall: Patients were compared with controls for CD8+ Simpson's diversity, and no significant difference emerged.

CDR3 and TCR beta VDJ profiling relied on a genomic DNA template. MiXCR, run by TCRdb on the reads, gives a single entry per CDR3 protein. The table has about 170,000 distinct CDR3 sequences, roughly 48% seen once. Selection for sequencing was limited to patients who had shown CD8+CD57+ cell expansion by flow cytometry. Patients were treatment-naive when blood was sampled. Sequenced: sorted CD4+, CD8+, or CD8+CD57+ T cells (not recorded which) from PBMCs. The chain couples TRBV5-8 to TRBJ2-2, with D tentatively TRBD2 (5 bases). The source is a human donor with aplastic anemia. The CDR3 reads CASSSWTHTGELFF. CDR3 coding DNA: TGTGCCAGCAGCTCCTGGACTCACACCGGGGAGCTGTTTTTT.